Below, 3 T cell receptor beta chains from the same sample are listed, as sequenced in a study of blood T cell repertoires in COVID-19. Clones were read by immunoSEQ multiplex PCR, and TCRdb kept only the in-frame ones, dropping some. The data contain about 190,000 clones, approximately 84% of them singletons. The sample consisted of peripheral blood. These receptors originate from a woman in her 70s with active or convalescent COVID-19.

The chain couples TRBV11-1 to TRBJ2-7; D not certain. V dropped 3 bases and J dropped 2 bases, with 2 bases sitting between them. Looked up from germline, CDR1 is SGHAT and CDR2 is FQDESV (reference sequence). The length of the CDR3 is 11 residues. This chain's CDR3 is CASSFAYEQYF. For the CDR3, the DNA is TGTGCCAGCAGCTTCGCCTACGAGCAGTACTTC.

V and J are TRBV5-1 and TRBJ2-7; TRBD1 aligns across 9 bases. CDR3 length: 14 residues. The ends lost 4 bases at V and 2 bases at J; junction bases unmatched: 4. Germline CDR1 reads SGHRS; CDR2 reads YFSETQ. CDR3 nucleotide sequence: TGCGCCAGCAGCACCGGGACAGGGACCTACGAGCAGTACTTC. Protein sequence: CASSTGTGTYEQYF.

The V call is TRBV7-9, the J call TRBJ2-1, with D hard to call. The CDR3 length is 12 residues. Trimming removed 5 bases from V and 8 bases from J, with 10 bases in between. Germline V lookup: CDR1 SEHNR, CDR2 FQNEAQ (reference sequence). Here the CDR3 reads CASSTYFDEQFF. DNA for the CDR3: TGTGCCAGCAGCACCTATTTCGATGAGCAGTTCTTC.